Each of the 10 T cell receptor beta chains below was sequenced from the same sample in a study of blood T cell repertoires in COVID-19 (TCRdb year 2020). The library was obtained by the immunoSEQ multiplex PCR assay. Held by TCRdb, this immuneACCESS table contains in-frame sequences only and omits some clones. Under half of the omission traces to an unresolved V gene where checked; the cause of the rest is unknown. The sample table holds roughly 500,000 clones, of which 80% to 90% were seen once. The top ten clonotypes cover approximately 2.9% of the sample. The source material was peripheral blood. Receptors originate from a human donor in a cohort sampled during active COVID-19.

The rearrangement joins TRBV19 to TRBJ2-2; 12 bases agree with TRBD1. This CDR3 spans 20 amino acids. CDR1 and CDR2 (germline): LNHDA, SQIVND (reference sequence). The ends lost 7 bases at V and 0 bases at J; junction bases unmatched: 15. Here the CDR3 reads CASTKRGAGQGAANTGELFF. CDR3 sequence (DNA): TGTGCCAGTACCAAAAGGGGGGCGGGACAGGGGGCCGCGAACACCGGGGAGCTGTTTTTT.

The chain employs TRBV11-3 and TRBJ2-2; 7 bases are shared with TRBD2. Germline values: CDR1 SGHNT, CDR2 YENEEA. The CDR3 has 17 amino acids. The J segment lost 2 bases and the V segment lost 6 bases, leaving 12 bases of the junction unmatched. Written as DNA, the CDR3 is TGTGCCAGCAGTCCCGGCAGAGTAGCGGGTAACACCGGGGAGCTGTTTTTT. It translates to CASSPGRVAGNTGELFF.

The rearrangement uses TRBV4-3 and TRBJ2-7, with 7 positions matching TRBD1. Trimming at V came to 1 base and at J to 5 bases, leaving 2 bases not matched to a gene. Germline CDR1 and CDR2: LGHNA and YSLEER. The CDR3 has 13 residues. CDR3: CASSQGQGDEQYF. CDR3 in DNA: TGCGCCAGCAGCCAAGGACAGGGAGACGAGCAGTACTTC.

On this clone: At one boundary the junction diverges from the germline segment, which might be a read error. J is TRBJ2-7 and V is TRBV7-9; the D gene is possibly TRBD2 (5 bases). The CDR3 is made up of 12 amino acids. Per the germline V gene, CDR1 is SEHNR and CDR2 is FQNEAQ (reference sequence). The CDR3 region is CASSLLEPGINF. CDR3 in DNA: TGTGCCAGCAGCTTATTGGAACCGGGAATCAACTTC.

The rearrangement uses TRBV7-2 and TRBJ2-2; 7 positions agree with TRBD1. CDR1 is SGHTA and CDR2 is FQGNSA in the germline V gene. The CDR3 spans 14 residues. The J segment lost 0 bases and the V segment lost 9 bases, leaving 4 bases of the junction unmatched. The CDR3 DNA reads TGTGCCAGACCGGGACAGTCGAACACCGGGGAGCTGTTTTTT. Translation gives CARPGQSNTGELFF.

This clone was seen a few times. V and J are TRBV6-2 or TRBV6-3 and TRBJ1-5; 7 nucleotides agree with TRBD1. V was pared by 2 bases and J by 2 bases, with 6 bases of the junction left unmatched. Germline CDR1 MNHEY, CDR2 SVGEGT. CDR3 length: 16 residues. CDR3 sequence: CASSYEGAPGNQPQHF. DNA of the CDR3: TGTGCCAGCAGTTACGAGGGGGCGCCTGGCAATCAGCCCCAGCATTTT.

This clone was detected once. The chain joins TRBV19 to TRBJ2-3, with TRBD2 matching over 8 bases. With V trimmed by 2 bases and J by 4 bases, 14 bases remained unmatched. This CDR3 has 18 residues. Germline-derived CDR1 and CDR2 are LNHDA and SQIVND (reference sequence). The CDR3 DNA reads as TGTGCCAGTAGTATAAGTGTTGGGGGAGCGGGAGTGCCAGATACGCAGTATTTT. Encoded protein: CASSISVGGAGVPDTQYF.

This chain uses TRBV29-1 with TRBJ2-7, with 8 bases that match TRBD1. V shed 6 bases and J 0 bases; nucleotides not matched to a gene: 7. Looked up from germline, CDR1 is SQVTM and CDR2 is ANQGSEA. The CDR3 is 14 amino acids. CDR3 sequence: CSVARTGNSYEQYF. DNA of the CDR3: TGCAGCGTCGCCCGGACAGGGAACTCCTACGAGCAGTACTTC.

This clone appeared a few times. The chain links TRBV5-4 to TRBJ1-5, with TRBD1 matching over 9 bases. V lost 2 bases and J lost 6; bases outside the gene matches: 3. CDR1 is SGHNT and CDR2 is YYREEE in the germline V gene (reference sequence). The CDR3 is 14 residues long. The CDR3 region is CASSLQGASQPQHF. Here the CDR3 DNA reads TGTGCCAGCAGCTTACAGGGGGCTTCTCAGCCCCAGCATTTT.

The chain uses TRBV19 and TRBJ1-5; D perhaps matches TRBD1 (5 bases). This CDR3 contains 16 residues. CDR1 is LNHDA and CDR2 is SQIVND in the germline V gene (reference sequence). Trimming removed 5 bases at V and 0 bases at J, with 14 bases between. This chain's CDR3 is CASSVARVGSNQPQHF. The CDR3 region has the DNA TGTGCCAGTAGTGTCGCCAGGGTCGGTAGCAATCAGCCCCAGCATTTT.